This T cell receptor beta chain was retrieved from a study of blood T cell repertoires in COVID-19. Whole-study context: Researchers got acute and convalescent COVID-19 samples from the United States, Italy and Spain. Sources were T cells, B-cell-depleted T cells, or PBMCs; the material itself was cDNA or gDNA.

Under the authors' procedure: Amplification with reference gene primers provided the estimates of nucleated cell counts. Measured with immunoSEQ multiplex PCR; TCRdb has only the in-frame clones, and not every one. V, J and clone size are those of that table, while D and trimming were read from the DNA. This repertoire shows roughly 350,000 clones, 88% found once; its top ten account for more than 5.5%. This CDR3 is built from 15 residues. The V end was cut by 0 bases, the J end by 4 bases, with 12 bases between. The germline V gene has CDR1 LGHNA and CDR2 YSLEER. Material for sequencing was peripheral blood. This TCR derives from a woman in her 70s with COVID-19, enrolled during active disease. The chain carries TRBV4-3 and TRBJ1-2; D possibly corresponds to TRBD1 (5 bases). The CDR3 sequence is CASSQDPRGGYGYTF. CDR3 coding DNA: TGCGCCAGCAGCCAAGATCCGAGGGGAGGCTATGGCTACACCTTC.